The 5 T cell receptor beta chains below all came from one sample that was sequenced in a study of T cells after yellow fever vaccination. Using its own MiXCR run on the 5' RACE reads, TCRdb lists one record per CDR3 protein. The sample holds approximately 300,000 distinct CDR3 sequences, roughly 10% seen once. Source: CD4+ T cells sorted from PBMCs, taken 45 days after the yellow fever booster vaccination. These TCRs come from a man between 18 and 35 years old who received the YFV17D yellow fever vaccine.

This clonotype appeared many times. V usage is TRBV7-9 and J usage is TRBJ1-4; D is uncertain. CDR1 is SEHNR, CDR2 FQNEAQ, per germline (reference sequence). V dropped 10 bases and J dropped 0 bases, with 12 bases sitting between them. CDR3 size: 14 residues. The CDR3 here is CATGSDSTNEKLFF. The DNA for the CDR3 is TGTGCCACCGGATCGGACTCAACTAATGAAAAACTGTTTTTT.

There are a few counts of this clonotype. The chain carries TRBV6-5 and TRBJ2-5; no clear D. The germline CDR1 and CDR2 sequences are MNHEY and SVGAGI. The CDR3 has 12 amino acids. The V end lost 5 bases, the J end lost 1 base, and 5 bases lay between the germline ends. The CDR3 DNA reads as TGTGCCAGCAGTGCCCCCCAAGAGACCCAGTACTTC. It is translated as CASSAPQETQYF.

V and J are TRBV20-1 and TRBJ2-5; no reliable D call. The CDR3 consists of 12 residues. Germline V gives CDR1 DFQATT, CDR2 SNEGSKA (reference sequence). V dropped 6 bases and J dropped 3 bases, with 11 bases sitting between them. The CDR3 protein is CSAQDRKETQYF. The CDR3 DNA sequence: TGCAGTGCCCAGGACCGCAAAGAGACCCAGTACTTC.

The chain has TRBV6-2 or TRBV6-3 and TRBJ2-7; TRBD1 or TRBD2 may be the D gene (6 bases each). Germline CDR1 and CDR2: MNHEY and SVGEGT. The CDR3 is made up of 16 amino acids. V lost 6 bases and J 6 bases, leaving 24 bases between the germline ends. The CDR3 spells CASSDPQGQGTVEQYV. CDR3 coding DNA: TGTGCCAGCAGCGACCCGCAGGGGCAGGGGACTGTCGAGCAGTACGTC.

This clonotype was picked up a small number of times. This rearrangement joins TRBV20-1 to TRBJ1-3, with D possibly matching TRBD1 (5 bases). The CDR3 runs to 15 residues. Looked up from germline, CDR1 is DFQATT and CDR2 is SNEGSKA (reference sequence). V lost 0 bases and J lost 4, with 13 bases in between. DNA for the CDR3: TGCAGTGCTAGAGACGGCAGGGAGACCGGAAACACCATATATTTT. Protein product: CSARDGRETGNTIYF.